The next 15 T cell receptor beta chains were all read from a single sample in a study of blood T cell repertoires in COVID-19. Using immunoSEQ multiplex PCR, the repertoire was profiled, and TCRdb retains in-frame clones only, with some absent. The sample has about 120,000 clones, 65% to 80% seen once. The sample consisted of peripheral blood. These receptors came from a human donor with acute or convalescent COVID-19. The donor label of this sample is uncertain.

As DNA, the CDR3 is TGTGCCAGCAGGGGACCTCCTGGCGGGGAGATTCACGGGGAGCTGTTTTTT. It is translated as CASRGPPGGEIHGELFF. V gene TRBV9 combines with J gene TRBJ2-2, with TRBD2 as a possible D gene (6 bases). CDR3 length: 17 amino acids. CDR1 and CDR2 (germline): SGDLS, YYNGEE. V dropped 5 bases and J dropped 7 bases, with 24 bases sitting between them.

The J gene is TRBJ2-2, the V gene TRBV7-9, with D unresolved. This CDR3 region has 14 residues. Germline values: CDR1 SEHNR, CDR2 FQNEAQ (reference sequence). V dropped 2 bases and J dropped 0 bases, with 4 bases sitting between them. CDR3 sequence: CASSLNSNTGELFF. CDR3 DNA: TGTGCCAGCAGCTTAAACTCGAACACCGGGGAGCTGTTTTTT.

This clone has at least ten counts. This sequence joins TRBV5-6 and TRBJ1-2, with TRBD1 identical over 9 bases. Germline CDR1 reads SGHDT; CDR2 reads YYEEEE. J lost 7 bases, V lost 2 bases, and 9 bases had no gene match. This CDR3 contains 15 residues. The CDR3 loop is CASSFEGQGYSGYTF. DNA for the CDR3: TGTGCCAGCAGCTTCGAGGGACAGGGTTATTCTGGCTACACCTTC. Supplemented by reference TRBV5-6 and TRBJ1-2, the full variable domain reads DAGVTQSPTHLIKTRGQQVTLRCSPKSGHDTVSWYQQALGQGPQFIFQYYEEEERQRGNFPDRFSGHQFPNYSSELNVNALLLGDSALYLCASSFEGQGYSGYTFGSGTRLTVV.

The chain carries TRBV12-5 and TRBJ1-2; 8 bases line up with TRBD1. In germline, CDR1 is LGHNT, CDR2 FRNRAP. The V segment lost 2 bases and the J segment 8 bases; nucleotides outside the gene matches: 10. There are 15 residues in the CDR3. CDR3 loop: CASGLWSARGQGYTF. DNA of the CDR3: TGTGCTAGTGGTTTGTGGTCCGCCAGGGGGCAGGGCTACACCTTC.

The sample holds many counts of this clone. The chain recombines TRBV7-9 with TRBJ2-7, with TRBD1 identical over 9 bases. After removal of 5 bases from V and 0 bases from J, the junction contained 5 bases not matched to a gene. CDR1 and CDR2 (germline): SEHNR, FQNEAQ (reference sequence). CDR3 length: 15 amino acids. The CDR3: CASSPDRGSSYEQYF. CDR3 in DNA: TGTGCCAGCAGCCCCGACAGGGGGAGCTCCTACGAGCAGTACTTC.

The rearrangement joins TRBV4-1 to TRBJ1-1; 7 bases fit TRBD1. This CDR3 is 15 amino acids long. Germline loops: CDR1 MGHRA, CDR2 YSYEKL. V was pared by 2 bases and J by 8 bases, with 11 bases of the junction left unmatched. In DNA form, the CDR3 reads TGCGCCAGCAGCCAACCCACAGGGGTGGCCGGCGAAGCTTTCTTT. Protein product: CASSQPTGVAGEAFF.

This clone was counted between two and nine times. The genes are TRBV19 and TRBJ1-2; 7 positions match TRBD1. This CDR3 spans 15 amino acids. Trimming at V came to 4 bases and at J to 4 bases, leaving 9 bases not matched to a gene. From germline, CDR1 is LNHDA and CDR2 SQIVND (reference sequence). The CDR3 bases are TGTGCCAGTAGTACCTCTACAGGGGACTCCTATGGCTACACCTTC. It translates to CASSTSTGDSYGYTF.

The gene calls are TRBV6-6 and TRBJ1-2; possibly TRBD1 for D (5 bases). Germline V gives CDR1 MNHNY, CDR2 SVGAGI (reference sequence). V lost 4 bases and J 0 bases, leaving 12 bases between the germline ends. The CDR3 totals 15 residues. CDR3 amino acids: CASSSLTTANYGYTF. CDR3 coding DNA: TGTGCCAGCAGTTCTTTGACGACAGCTAACTATGGCTACACCTTC.

This chain joins TRBV6-5 and TRBJ1-4; perhaps TRBD1 as D (5 bases). V lost 4 bases and J 3 bases, leaving 9 bases between the germline ends. This CDR3 has 14 residues. CDR1 and CDR2 from the germline V gene are MNHEY and SVGAGI. CDR3 in DNA: TGTGCCAGCAGTTCCAGGGTTTCTAATGAAAAACTGTTTTTT. Translating it yields CASSSRVSNEKLFF.

The genes are TRBV7-8 and TRBJ2-5; maybe TRBD2 (5 bases). V shed 0 bases and J shed 7 bases, with 12 bases lying between them. The CDR3 covers 14 residues. Germline V gene data show CDR1 as SGHVS and CDR2 as FQNEAQ. The CDR3: CASSLALASGTQYF. CDR3 sequence (DNA): TGTGCCAGCAGCTTAGCGCTAGCCTCAGGGACCCAGTACTTC. Using reference TRBV7-8 and TRBJ2-5 for the parts outside the CDR3, the full variable domain is GAGVSQSPRYKVAKRGQDVALRCDPISGHVSLFWYQQALGQGPEFLTYFQNEAQLDKSGLPSDRFFAERPEGSVSTLKIQRTQQEDSAVYLCASSLALASGTQYFGPGTRLLVL.

The CDR3 reads CASSEASQGSYGYTF. CDR3 bases: TGTGCCAGCAGTGAAGCCTCACAGGGAAGCTATGGCTACACCTTC. V usage is TRBV6-1 and J usage is TRBJ1-2; perhaps TRBD1 as D (6 bases). The germline CDR1 and CDR2 sequences are MNHNS and SASEGT. Trimming left V 0 bases short and J 4 bases short, with 12 bases between. The CDR3 runs to 15 residues.

This chain connects TRBV19 to TRBJ2-2, with a tentative D call TRBD2 (5 bases). In germline, CDR1 is LNHDA, CDR2 SQIVND (reference sequence). V lost 8 bases to trimming and J lost 4 bases, with 20 bases between them. The CDR3 extends over 16 amino acids. Here the CDR3 reads CASGRGVKPFTGELFF. The CDR3 DNA sequence: TGTGCCAGTGGACGGGGAGTCAAGCCCTTCACCGGGGAGCTGTTTTTT.

The chain uses TRBV29-1 and TRBJ1-5, with 9 bases that match TRBD1. V lost 7 bases, J lost 4 bases, and 8 bases stayed unmatched. CDR1 is SQVTM, CDR2 ANQGSEA, per germline. This CDR3 comprises 14 residues. For the CDR3, the DNA is TGCAGCGCCGCAGGCGGGACAGGGAATCAGCCCCAGCATTTT. Protein: CSAAGGTGNQPQHF.

The V gene is TRBV10-3, the J gene TRBJ1-4; D may be TRBD1 (6 bases). The germline V gene has CDR1 ENHRY and CDR2 SYGVKD. This CDR3 region has 15 residues. CDR3 nucleotide sequence: TGTGCTACATCATTGGCAGGGGCGACTAATGAAAAACTGTTTTTT. It codes for CATSLAGATNEKLFF.

J is TRBJ2-1 and V is TRBV7-8; weak D call: TRBD1 (7 bases). CDR1 and CDR2 (germline): SGHVS, FQNEAQ. This CDR3 region has 14 residues. The V and J ends lost 5 bases and 8 bases respectively, with 16 bases between them. Here the CDR3 DNA reads TGTGCCAGCAGCCCCGCGGACAGGAGGGATGAGCAGTTCTTC. Translation gives CASSPADRRDEQFF. Full variable domain (outside the CDR3, taken from reference TRBV7-8 and TRBJ2-1): GAGVSQSPRYKVAKRGQDVALRCDPISGHVSLFWYQQALGQGPEFLTYFQNEAQLDKSGLPSDRFFAERPEGSVSTLKIQRTQQEDSAVYLCASSPADRRDEQFFGPGTRLTVL.